Below, 29 T cell receptor beta chains from the same sample are listed, as sequenced in a study of T-cell memory formation after mild COVID-19. In TCRdb, the 5' RACE reads were re-called with MiXCR into one record per CDR3 protein. The table shows over 400,000 distinct CDR3 sequences, with 23% occurring only once. What was sequenced was PBMCs or a T cell subset sorted from them (not recorded which). The receptors were sampled from an adult woman who had mild COVID-19 (a few samples of this study predate the infection). Cell type and time point are not known.

This chain uses TRBV5-4 with TRBJ2-5; 9 bases line up with TRBD2. The CDR3 runs to 16 residues. V shed 4 bases, J shed 0 bases, and the junction held 7 bases outside the gene matches. Germline-derived CDR1 and CDR2 are SGHNT and YYREEE (reference sequence). CDR3 DNA sequence: TGTGCCAGCAGCCGCGGAAGCGGGGGGTACCAAGAGACCCAGTACTTC. Translated, it gives CASSRGSGGYQETQYF.

This chain connects TRBV5-5 to TRBJ2-5, with D possibly matching TRBD2 (6 bases). Trimming removed 4 bases from V and 0 bases from J, with 10 bases in between. Germline CDR1 and CDR2: SGHKS and YYEKEE (reference sequence). CDR3 length equals 14 residues. In DNA, the CDR3 is TGTGCCAGCAGCCAGGAGGGGTACCAAGAGACCCAGTACTTC. The encoded protein is CASSQEGYQETQYF. The variable domain in full, with the rest retrieved from reference TRBV5-5 and TRBJ2-5, is DAGVTQSPTHLIKTRGQQVTLRCSPISGHKSVSWYQQVLGQGPQFIFQYYEKEERGRGNFPDRFSARQFPNYSSELNVNALLLGDSALYLCASSQEGYQETQYFGPGTRLLVL.

This clonotype showed up just once. The V call is TRBV24-1, the J call TRBJ1-2; no clear D gene. Germline V gives CDR1 KGHDR, CDR2 SFDVKD. This CDR3 spans 14 amino acids. Trimming removed 5 bases at V and 2 bases at J, with 11 bases between. The CDR3 protein is CATSAGGSNYGYTF. The CDR3 DNA follows: TGTGCCACCAGTGCCGGCGGTTCAAACTATGGCTACACCTTC.

The chain combines TRBV15 with TRBJ2-5, with TRBD1 matching 7 bases. V was pared by 1 base and J by 2 bases, with 1 base of the junction left unmatched. CDR3 length equals 14 residues. Germline V gene sequence: CDR1 LNHNV, CDR2 YYDKDF (reference sequence). The CDR3 DNA is TGTGCCACCAGCAGAGGCAGGGGGCAAGAGACCCAGTACTTC. Translation gives CATSRGRGQETQYF.

This clonotype has a handful of counts. V is TRBV29-1 and J is TRBJ1-2; 8 bases are shared with TRBD1. The CDR3 totals 13 residues. Losses at the gene ends were 0 bases for V and 7 bases for J; bases not matched to a gene: 4. Germline V gene data show CDR1 as SQVTM and CDR2 as ANQGSEA. The CDR3 protein is CSVEDQGASGYTF. The CDR3 bases are TGCAGCGTTGAAGATCAGGGGGCCTCTGGCTACACCTTC.

This clonotype was picked up many times. This rearrangement joins TRBV7-2 to TRBJ2-7; 12 bases are shared with TRBD1. The CDR3 is 16 residues long. V lost 3 bases and J lost 6; bases outside the gene matches: 9. Germline V gives CDR1 SGHTA, CDR2 FQGNSA. The CDR3 DNA is TGTGCCAGCAGCTTTGGGACAGGGGGCGCGATAGCCGAGCAGTACTTC. This encodes CASSFGTGGAIAEQYF.

The V gene is TRBV18, the J gene TRBJ2-3, with no clear D. Between the trimmed V and J ends, which lost 3 bases and 0 bases, there was a span of 10 bases. This CDR3 contains 15 residues. Germline V CDR1 and CDR2: KGHSH, LQKENI. The CDR3 nucleotides read TGTGCCAGCTCACCTACAGTCCTTAGCACAGATACGCAGTATTTT. Residues: CASSPTVLSTDTQYF.

This clonotype was picked up many times. The chain carries TRBV4-1 and TRBJ2-7; a possible D gene is TRBD2 (6 bases). The CDR3 has 14 amino acids. CDR1 is MGHRA and CDR2 is YSYEKL in the germline V gene. Trimming left V 4 bases short and J 4 bases short, with 14 bases between. CDR3 residues: CASSRGGGVYEQYF. The CDR3 DNA reads as TGCGCCAGCAGCCGCGGAGGAGGGGTATACGAGCAGTACTTC.

This clonotype was seen a few times. V is TRBV4-1 and J is TRBJ2-3, with no clear D. Trimming cost V 2 bases and J 2 bases, with 14 bases left between them. Germline CDR1 MGHRA, CDR2 YSYEKL. The CDR3 loop spans 16 amino acids. The chain's CDR3 is CASSQYTSDYTDTQYF. In DNA form, the CDR3 reads TGCGCCAGCAGCCAATATACTTCGGATTACACAGATACGCAGTATTTT.

The rearrangement joins TRBV12-3 or TRBV12-4 to TRBJ2-5; D is ambiguous. The CDR3 spans 13 residues. V lost 5 bases and J 4 bases, leaving 11 bases between the germline ends. CDR3 amino acids: CASSPYGRETQYF. The CDR3 DNA reads as TGTGCCAGCAGTCCCTACGGGCGAGAGACCCAGTACTTC.

The gene calls are TRBV29-1 and TRBJ1-2, with 7 nucleotides matching TRBD1. This CDR3 contains 15 residues. Per germline, CDR1 SQVTM and CDR2 ANQGSEA. Trimming removed 1 base from V and 4 bases from J; junction bases left unmatched: 9. CDR3 sequence (DNA): TGCAGCGTTGAAGTCAGTACAGGGGTTTTCTATGGCTACACCTTC. It is translated as CSVEVSTGVFYGYTF. Supplemented by reference TRBV29-1 and TRBJ1-2, the full variable domain reads SAVISQKPSRDICQRGTSLTIQCQVDSQVTMMFWYRQQPGQSLTLIATANQGSEATYESGFVIDKFPISRPNLTFSTLTVSNMSPEDSSIYLCSVEVSTGVFYGYTFGSGTRLTVV.

The chain is built from TRBV20-1 and TRBJ2-3; unclear D gene. CDR1 and CDR2 from the germline V gene are DFQATT and SNEGSKA (reference sequence). This CDR3 is 12 amino acids long. Trimming stripped 3 bases from V and 6 bases from J, with 10 bases between. CDR3: CSARIAADTQYF. CDR3 coding DNA: TGCAGTGCTAGGATAGCAGCGGATACGCAGTATTTT.

V and J are TRBV7-9 and TRBJ1-2; 8 bases match TRBD1. Germline V CDR1 and CDR2: SEHNR, FQNEAQ (reference sequence). With 6 bases clipped from V and 4 bases from J, the junction kept 10 bases outside the gene matches. The CDR3 runs to 15 residues. The CDR3 DNA reads as TGTGCCAGCAGTCAGACAGGGGACGGGGCCTATGGCTACACCTTC. Residues: CASSQTGDGAYGYTF.

This chain connects TRBV5-5 to TRBJ1-5; TRBD1 agrees at 7 bases. V lost 4 bases and J lost 4; bases outside the gene matches: 8. The germline V gene has CDR1 SGHKS and CDR2 YYEKEE (reference sequence). This CDR3 is built from 15 residues. CDR3 loop: CASSVEGQRNQPQHF. The CDR3 bases are TGTGCCAGCAGCGTGGAGGGACAGCGAAATCAGCCCCAGCATTTT. Drawing the rest from reference TRBV5-5 and TRBJ1-5, the complete variable domain is DAGVTQSPTHLIKTRGQQVTLRCSPISGHKSVSWYQQVLGQGPQFIFQYYEKEERGRGNFPDRFSARQFPNYSSELNVNALLLGDSALYLCASSVEGQRNQPQHFGDGTRLSIL.

The chain links TRBV30 to TRBJ2-3; D gene unclear. V lost 0 bases, J lost 10 bases, and 14 bases lay in between. The CDR3 sequence is 13 residues long. Germline values: CDR1 GTSNPN, CDR2 SVGIG (reference sequence). The chain's CDR3 is CAWSVRASHAQYF. CDR3 DNA: TGTGCCTGGAGTGTAAGGGCGTCCCATGCGCAGTATTTT.

This clonotype was observed a few times. The V gene is TRBV15, the J gene TRBJ2-5; D uncertain. Germline-derived CDR1 and CDR2 are LNHNV and YYDKDF (reference sequence). V was clipped by 1 base and J by 7 bases, with 19 bases between them. The length of the CDR3 is 16 residues. The CDR3 region has the DNA TGTGCCACCAGCAGAGCAACGGGTGCAGTAAGAGGGACCCAGTACTTC. Residues: CATSRATGAVRGTQYF.

Comments on this clonotype: An end of the junction differs from the germline gene, which may be a read error. The chain carries TRBV20-1 and TRBJ2-1; 12 bases fit TRBD2. Germline CDR1 is DFQATT and CDR2 is SNEGSKA (reference sequence). There are 16 residues in the CDR3. The CDR3 sequence is CSTSGGTESSYNEQFF. The CDR3 DNA follows: TGCAGTACTAGCGGGGGGACCGAGAGCTCCTACAATGAGCAGTTCTTC.

This clonotype was counted a few times. The CDR3 here is CASSPGTEQFF. Written as DNA, the CDR3 is TGTGCCAGCAGCCCCGGGACTGAGCAGTTCTTC. The rearrangement uses TRBV9 and TRBJ2-1, with D perhaps assigned TRBD1 or TRBD2 (5 bases each). This CDR3 is built from 11 residues. The germline V gene encodes CDR1 SGDLS and CDR2 YYNGEE. Trimming took 4 bases from V and 9 from J, leaving 8 bases between them.

The genes are TRBV7-9 and TRBJ1-1; a weak D match, TRBD1 (5 bases). Germline values: CDR1 SEHNR, CDR2 FQNEAQ (reference sequence). V lost 6 bases and J lost 0, with 14 bases in between. CDR3 length equals 15 residues. In DNA form, the CDR3 reads TGTGCCAGCAGTCTCCGGGCAGGGCTGAACACTGAAGCTTTCTTT. As protein: CASSLRAGLNTEAFF.

The chain has TRBV4-1 and TRBJ2-1; D unresolved. The V and J ends lost 0 bases and 4 bases respectively, with 10 bases between them. The germline V gene has CDR1 MGHRA and CDR2 YSYEKL. This CDR3 is 15 amino acids long. The CDR3 nucleotides read TGCGCCAGCAGCCAAGATCCGTTAGGTTACAATGAGCAGTTCTTC. This sequence encodes CASSQDPLGYNEQFF.

This sequence joins TRBV5-1 and TRBJ1-1; D is possibly TRBD1 (6 bases). This CDR3 is 15 amino acids long. V was trimmed by 2 bases and J by 0 bases, leaving 11 bases between them. In germline, CDR1 is SGHRS, CDR2 YFSETQ. This CDR3 is CASSFGQTMNTEAFF. The CDR3 region has the DNA TGCGCCAGCAGCTTTGGACAGACTATGAACACTGAAGCTTTCTTT.

There are many counts of this clonotype. V and J are TRBV7-9 and TRBJ1-1; the D is unclear. The germline V gene has CDR1 SEHNR and CDR2 FQNEAQ (reference sequence). CDR3 length: 11 amino acids. Trimming took off 3 bases at V and 5 bases at J, with 4 bases between the two ends. The CDR3, as DNA: TGTGCCAGCAGCTTGGAAACTGAAGCTTTCTTT. Translation: CASSLETEAFF.

The CDR3 DNA follows: TGTGCCAGCAGCTCGCACGGGACCTCCTACGAGCAGTACTTC. Translated, it gives CASSSHGTSYEQYF. V and J are TRBV7-2 and TRBJ2-7; either TRBD1 or TRBD2 may supply D (5 bases each). There are 14 residues in the CDR3. From germline, CDR1 is SGHTA and CDR2 FQGNSA. Trimming cost V 4 bases and J 0 bases, with 10 bases left between them.

This clonotype was observed a handful of times. The chain is built from TRBV7-9 and TRBJ2-3; no definite D call. This CDR3 is built from 15 residues. Germline values: CDR1 SEHNR, CDR2 FQNEAQ (reference sequence). The V end was cut by 6 bases, the J end by 0 bases, with 13 bases between. Written as DNA, the CDR3 is TGTGCCAGCAGACAGAGCCCGGACAGCACAGATACGCAGTATTTT. Amino acids: CASRQSPDSTDTQYF.

The rearrangement uses TRBV29-1 and TRBJ2-7, with TRBD1 matching 8 bases. The V and J ends lost 2 bases and 5 bases, in that order; junction bases with no gene match: 11. The CDR3 totals 15 residues. The germline V gene has CDR1 SQVTM and CDR2 ANQGSEA. The chain's CDR3 is CSVEQGAGRKNEQYF. CDR3 DNA: TGCAGCGTTGAACAGGGGGCTGGTAGGAAAAACGAGCAGTACTTC.

V usage is TRBV29-1 and J usage is TRBJ2-1, with 11 bases aligning to TRBD2. The germline gives CDR1 SQVTM, CDR2 ANQGSEA. The V segment lost 1 base and the J segment 5 bases; nucleotides outside the gene matches: 7. The length of the CDR3 is 16 residues. CDR3 bases: TGCAGCGTTGAAGGTTGGCTAGCGGGAGGTCACAATGAGCAGTTCTTC. This sequence encodes CSVEGWLAGGHNEQFF.

The chain carries TRBV28 and TRBJ2-7; D call uncertain. This CDR3 has 14 amino acids. The germline gives CDR1 MDHEN, CDR2 SYDVKM. V shed 6 bases and J shed 0 bases, with 12 bases lying between them. The chain's CDR3 is CASSSPTRSYEQYF. In DNA form, the CDR3 reads TGTGCCAGCAGCTCTCCCACACGCTCCTACGAGCAGTACTTC.

This chain joins TRBV7-2 and TRBJ2-1, with TRBD1 matching over 7 bases. Trimming cost V 5 bases and J 1 base; bases outside gene matches: 5. The germline V gene encodes CDR1 SGHTA and CDR2 FQGNSA. The CDR3 has 15 residues. Here the CDR3 reads CASSQRQGSYNEQFF. The CDR3 DNA reads TGTGCCAGCAGCCAAAGACAGGGTTCCTACAATGAGCAGTTCTTC. Full variable domain (outside the CDR3, taken from reference TRBV7-2 and TRBJ2-1): GAGVSQSPSNKVTEKGKDVELRCDPISGHTALYWYRQSLGQGLEFLIYFQGNSAPDKSGLPSDRFSAERTGGSVSTLTIQRTQQEDSAVYLCASSQRQGSYNEQFFGPGTRLTVL.

The sample holds many counts of this clonotype. The chain is built from TRBV7-3 and TRBJ1-1; D possibly corresponds to TRBD1 (5 bases). Looked up from germline, CDR1 is SGHTA and CDR2 is FQGTGA. The CDR3 sequence is 15 residues long. Trimming removed 4 bases from V and 1 base from J, with 13 bases in between. This CDR3 reads CASSSAGLGNTEAFF. Written as DNA, the CDR3 is TGTGCCAGCAGCTCGGCGGGACTCGGGAACACTGAAGCTTTCTTT.